This T cell receptor (beta chain) is drawn from a study of T cells in Graves' hyperthyroidism and ophthalmopathy. Study-wide results and caveats: Before onset, ophthalmopathy was predicted by the model a median 6.5 months earlier.

Isolation of PBMCs was performed on approximately 10 ml fresh peripheral blood. The investigators amplified TCR beta CDR3 regions from RNA transcripts. When the TCR CDR3 underwent first-round RT-PCR, the HTBI primer set was used. TCRdb passed the multiplex PCR reads through MiXCR, listing each CDR3 protein once. Altogether around 440,000 distinct CDR3 sequences are present, approximately 14% being singletons, with the ten largest covering roughly an eighth. Of note for this clonotype: Its antigen is undetermined.

CDR3 length equals 17 residues. CDR1 and CDR2 from the germline V gene are MNHNS and SASEGT. V lost 6 bases, J lost 2 bases, and 9 bases stayed unmatched. The gene calls are TRBV6-1 and TRBJ2-6; 8 nucleotides match TRBD2. Specimen: blood. The clonotype comes from a woman aged 18 to 35 with Graves' hyperthyroidism. DNA of the CDR3: TGTGCCAGCAGAACTTACGGGAGGGCCGCTGGGGCCAACGTCCTGACTTTC. Its translation: CASRTYGRAAGANVLTF.